Below, 24 T cell receptor beta chains from the same sample are listed, as sequenced in a study of T cell responses to AZD1222 COVID-19 vaccine. Method: immunoSEQ multiplex PCR; TCRdb's copy keeps in-frame clones and lacks some. The data contain fewer than 80,000 clones, 88% of them singletons. Here the sequenced sample was peripheral blood, taken 28 days after the second dose of the MenACWY control vaccine. The receptors originated from an adult who received the MenACWY meningococcal vaccine as a control.

The chain combines TRBV5-6 with TRBJ2-2, with 7 bases matching TRBD1. The V gene end was trimmed by 4 bases and the J gene end by 1 base; junction bases not matched to a gene: 1. The germline CDR1 and CDR2 sequences are SGHDT and YYEEEE. The CDR3 is made up of 14 amino acids. CDR3 protein: CASSRTGNTGELFF. CDR3 sequence (DNA): TGTGCCAGCAGCCGGACAGGGAACACCGGGGAGCTGTTTTTT.

CDR3 protein: CASSLRVGGSYEQYF. CDR3 nucleotide sequence: TGTGCCAGCAGCTTAAGGGTAGGGGGGTCCTACGAGCAGTACTTC. The chain combines TRBV11-2 with TRBJ2-7, with D perhaps TRBD1 or TRBD2 (6 bases each). Per the germline V gene, CDR1 is SGHAT and CDR2 is FQNNGV. This CDR3 comprises 15 residues. The germline V and J ends were trimmed by 2 bases and 1 base, with 12 bases remaining between them.

V is TRBV19 and J is TRBJ1-6, with unresolved D. Trimming shortened V by 5 bases and J by 6 bases, and 14 bases separated the two germline ends. CDR1 and CDR2 from the germline V gene are LNHDA and SQIVND (reference sequence). The CDR3 spans 15 residues. The CDR3 DNA reads TGTGCCAGTAGTCTAAGTAACAGTCTTAATTCACCCCTCCACTTT. Its protein product is CASSLSNSLNSPLHF.

This chain uses TRBV9 with TRBJ2-1, with 7 bases matching TRBD2. V lost 4 bases, J lost 2 bases, and 6 bases stayed unmatched. Looked up from germline, CDR1 is SGDLS and CDR2 is YYNGEE. There are 15 residues in the CDR3. CDR3 loop: CASSSRTSAYNEQFF. CDR3 DNA sequence: TGTGCCAGCAGCTCGAGGACTAGTGCCTACAATGAGCAGTTCTTC.

The chain uses TRBV28 and TRBJ1-1, with 8 bases aligning to TRBD1. Germline CDR1 is MDHEN and CDR2 is SYDVKM. CDR3 size: 15 residues. Trimming at V came to 3 bases and at J to 5 bases, leaving 8 bases not matched to a gene. CDR3 bases: TGTGCCAGCAGTTTGGCGGACAGGGAGGGGACTGAAGCTTTCTTT. Its protein product is CASSLADREGTEAFF. Full variable domain (remainder filled in from reference TRBV28 and TRBJ1-1): DVKVTQSSRYLVKRTGEKVFLECVQDMDHENMFWYRQDPGLGLRLIYFSYDVKMKEKGDIPEGYSVSREKKERFSLILESASTNQTSMYLCASSLADREGTEAFFGQGTRLTVV.

V is TRBV27 and J is TRBJ2-7; the D gene is possibly TRBD2 (5 bases). Germline-derived CDR1 and CDR2 are MNHEY and SMNVEV (reference sequence). The V gene lost 8 bases and the J gene lost 3 bases, with 11 bases spanning the gap. This CDR3 has 12 amino acids. The CDR3 protein is CASHPRDYEQYF. The CDR3 DNA reads as TGTGCCAGCCACCCTCGGGACTACGAGCAGTACTTC.

This sequence joins TRBV6-5 and TRBJ1-2, with TRBD1 matching over 7 bases. Germline assignment: CDR1 MNHEY and CDR2 SVGAGI. V was clipped by 7 bases and J by 4 bases; unmatched bases: 6. This CDR3 spans 13 amino acids. The CDR3 coding sequence is TGTGCCAGCATGAAGGGACAGTCCTATGGCTACACCTTC. Protein product: CASMKGQSYGYTF.

The rearrangement uses TRBV7-9 and TRBJ1-1; D gene uncertain. Trimming shortened V by 4 bases and J by 1 base, and 7 bases separated the two germline ends. Germline CDR1 is SEHNR and CDR2 is FQNEAQ (reference sequence). The CDR3 is 13 amino acids. The CDR3 region has the DNA TGTGCCAGCAGCTCCCAGGAGAACACTGAAGCTTTCTTT. Amino acid sequence: CASSSQENTEAFF.

The chain carries TRBV9 and TRBJ1-3; D is unclear. Germline V gene lookup returns CDR1 SGDLS and CDR2 YYNGEE. The CDR3 has 13 residues. Between the trimmed V and J ends, which lost 5 bases and 3 bases, there was a span of 9 bases. CDR3 sequence reads: CASSRGDGNTIYF. CDR3 coding DNA: TGTGCCAGCAGTAGAGGTGATGGAAACACCATATATTTT. Full variable domain (rest looked up from reference TRBV9 and TRBJ1-3): DSGVTQTPKHLITATGQRVTLRCSPRSGDLSVYWYQQSLDQGLQFLIQYYNGEERAKGNILERFSAQQFPDLHSELNLSSLELGDSALYFCASSRGDGNTIYFGEGSWLTVV.

The chain uses TRBV3-1 (or the pseudogene TRBV3-2) and TRBJ1-1; 10 bases match TRBD1. Germline CDR1 reads LGHDT; CDR2 reads YNNKEL (reference sequence). The CDR3 is 16 amino acids. Losses at the gene ends were 5 bases for V and 8 bases for J; bases not matched to a gene: 14. The chain's CDR3 is CASSKGTGVGNSEAFF. The CDR3 DNA follows: TGTGCCAGCAGCAAGGGGACAGGGGTAGGGAACAGCGAAGCTTTCTTT.

The V and J genes are TRBV11-3 and TRBJ2-3; 7 nucleotides agree with TRBD1. Germline values: CDR1 SGHNT, CDR2 YENEEA. The CDR3 contains 15 residues. The trim removed 5 bases at V and 0 bases at J, leaving 5 bases unmatched. CDR3 DNA sequence: TGTGCCAGCAGCCGAGGACAGGCTAGCACAGATACGCAGTATTTT. As protein: CASSRGQASTDTQYF.

The chain has TRBV15 and TRBJ2-1; D is perhaps TRBD1 (5 bases). The V gene lost 0 bases and the J gene lost 7 bases, with 22 bases spanning the gap. The germline V gene has CDR1 LNHNV and CDR2 YYDKDF (reference sequence). The CDR3 extends over 18 amino acids. In nucleotides, the CDR3 is TGTGCCACCAGCAGAGATACAGGCGGCCCCGGGCGTTTAAATGAGCAGTTCTTC. Its translation: CATSRDTGGPGRLNEQFF.

Remarks on this clone: The same CDR3 is also encoded by other DNA sequences in this sample. The chain has TRBV6-1 and TRBJ2-4; D not resolved. With 2 bases removed from V and 0 bases from J, the gap between germline ends came to 8 bases. Germline assignment: CDR1 MNHNS and CDR2 SASEGT. CDR3 length equals 15 residues. CDR3 amino acids: CASSESWGAKNIQYF. The CDR3 bases are TGTGCCAGCAGTGAATCTTGGGGAGCCAAAAACATTCAGTACTTC.

The rearrangement uses TRBV5-5 and TRBJ1-2; the D gene is possibly TRBD1 (5 bases). This CDR3 is built from 15 residues. V was pared by 1 base and J by 8 bases, with 18 bases between. From germline, CDR1 is SGHKS and CDR2 YYEKEE (reference sequence). CDR3 region: CASSLTDGQGEGYTF. CDR3 DNA sequence: TGTGCCAGCAGCTTGACGGACGGCCAGGGTGAGGGCTACACCTTC.

The J gene is TRBJ2-7, the V gene TRBV12-3 or TRBV12-4, with 7 bases matching TRBD2. CDR3 size: 13 residues. With V trimmed by 11 bases and J by 7 bases, 14 bases remained unmatched. The CDR3: CASLRGDGREQYF. The CDR3 coding sequence is TGTGCCTCCCTTCGGGGGGACGGGAGGGAGCAGTACTTC.

The chain uses TRBV18 and TRBJ2-5; D assignment may be TRBD1 or TRBD2 (5 bases each). Trimming removed 1 base from V and 2 bases from J, with 14 bases in between. The CDR3 has 16 residues. Germline V gives CDR1 KGHSH, CDR2 LQKENI. For the CDR3, the DNA is TGTGCCAGCTCACCACAGGTTTCCGAGGGGCAAGAGACCCAGTACTTC. Translation: CASSPQVSEGQETQYF.

The chain joins TRBV30 to TRBJ1-6; no clear D gene. The CDR3 covers 12 residues. The V and J ends lost 1 base and 7 bases respectively, with 5 bases between them. Germline CDR1 reads GTSNPN; CDR2 reads SVGIG (reference sequence). Here the CDR3 reads CAWSARNSPLHF. As DNA, the CDR3 is TGTGCCTGGAGTGCTAGGAATTCACCCCTCCACTTT.

The rearrangement joins TRBV28 to TRBJ1-1, with no clear D. Trimming removed 3 bases at V and 4 bases at J, with 9 bases between. Per germline, CDR1 MDHEN and CDR2 SYDVKM. The CDR3 spans 13 residues. CDR3 sequence: CASSLAGSTEAFF. The CDR3 DNA sequence: TGTGCCAGCAGTTTGGCAGGCTCCACTGAAGCTTTCTTT.

This clone has just one count. The gene calls are TRBV30 and TRBJ1-2, with no clear D. Trimming took 3 bases from V and 7 from J, leaving 9 bases between them. Per germline, CDR1 GTSNPN and CDR2 SVGIG (reference sequence). CDR3 length equals 11 residues. The CDR3 protein is CAWSEGGGYTF. The DNA for the CDR3 is TGTGCCTGGAGCGAGGGCGGTGGCTACACCTTC.

This clone was observed once. J is TRBJ1-5 and V is TRBV6-4; no reliable D call. CDR1 and CDR2 from the germline V gene are MRHNA and SNTAGT. The CDR3 consists of 15 residues. With 3 bases removed from V and 2 bases from J, the gap between germline ends came to 11 bases. In DNA form, the CDR3 reads TGTGCCAGCAGTGAAAACGAGAGGGGCAATCAGCCCCAGCATTTT. The encoded protein is CASSENERGNQPQHF.

V gene TRBV7-9 combines with J gene TRBJ1-1, with D possibly TRBD1 on 5 matching bases. The CDR3 contains 15 residues. The V end was cut by 4 bases, the J end by 3 bases, with 15 bases between. Germline loops: CDR1 SEHNR, CDR2 FQNEAQ (reference sequence). This CDR3 is CASSSGTGRDTEAFF. CDR3 nucleotides: TGTGCCAGCAGCTCCGGGACCGGGCGGGACACTGAAGCTTTCTTT.

The CDR3 DNA follows: TGTGCCAGCAGTCCTACTTCGGGGGGAAGAACAGATACGCAGTATTTT. Its protein product is CASSPTSGGRTDTQYF. The chain employs TRBV25-1 and TRBJ2-3; TRBD2 matches 7 bases. CDR3 length equals 16 residues. Germline CDR1 MGHDK, CDR2 SYGVNS. Trimming at V came to 5 bases and at J to 3 bases, leaving 11 bases not matched to a gene.

This clone was detected only once. The chain recombines TRBV19 with TRBJ2-7; either TRBD1 or TRBD2 may fit D (6 bases each). CDR1 LNHDA and CDR2 SQIVND come from the germline V gene (reference sequence). CDR3 size: 15 residues. Trimming took 2 bases from V and 3 from J, leaving 14 bases between them. The CDR3 is CASSIIRGDNYEQYF. The CDR3, as DNA: TGTGCCAGTAGTATAATAAGGGGGGACAACTACGAGCAGTACTTC.

J is TRBJ2-7 and V is TRBV5-4; a possible D gene is TRBD2 (5 bases). V lost 0 bases and J lost 0, with 13 bases in between. The germline CDR1 and CDR2 sequences are SGHNT and YYREEE (reference sequence). This CDR3 comprises 16 residues. This CDR3 is CASSLGRTFPSYEQYF. CDR3 sequence (DNA): TGTGCCAGCAGCTTGGGGCGGACTTTTCCCTCCTACGAGCAGTACTTC.